This T cell receptor beta chain was documented in a study of T cells in pancreatic ductal adenocarcinoma. The study's findings and limits: Tumors hold more CD45RO+ effector T cells, which may bias toward lower diversity. Blood had more productive templates and about 8-fold more unique clonotypes than tumor. Mean clonality was approximately 0.11 in tumors and 0.065 to 0.075 in blood, not significantly different. The resected pancreatic cancer cohort was biased toward the minority with early-stage disease.

As regards this clone: What it binds is not known.

Repertoires were generated with immunoSEQ multiplex PCR, while TCRdb's copy carries only in-frame clones and drops some. The sample lists some 16,000 clones, 88% occurring once. The selected patients with pancreatic ductal adenocarcinoma had surgery but no neoadjuvant therapy. The sequenced sample consisted of PBMCs. The sequence came from a human donor with pancreatic ductal adenocarcinoma.

Written as DNA, the CDR3 is TGTGCCAGCAGCTTGAAACTTTTCGGGACAGGGTCGTTGAACACTGAAGCTTTCTTT. It yields the protein CASSLKLFGTGSLNTEAFF. The V call is TRBV5-6, the J call TRBJ1-1; TRBD1 matches at 9 bases. The germline V gene has CDR1 SGHDT and CDR2 YYEEEE. The V and J ends lost 1 base and 0 bases, in that order; junction bases with no gene match: 13. This CDR3 region has 19 residues. Complete variable domain (other parts from reference TRBV5-6 and TRBJ1-1): DAGVTQSPTHLIKTRGQQVTLRCSPKSGHDTVSWYQQALGQGPQFIFQYYEEEERQRGNFPDRFSGHQFPNYSSELNVNALLLGDSALYLCASSLKLFGTGSLNTEAFFGQGTRLTVV.